This T cell receptor beta chain is from a study of T-cell reconstitution after alpha-beta-depleted transplantation in children (dated by TCRdb to the mid-2010s). About the investigation overall: The study quantitatively tracked T-cell immune reconstitution after TCRalphabeta/CD19-depleted allogeneic hematopoietic cell transplantation in children using TCR repertoire profiling. Study-level results and caveats: The high TCRbeta diversity at day 60 in some patients was ascribed to recipient T cells and intrathymic progenitors that had survived conditioning. About two months after transplant, the apparently early recovery of alphabetaT-cell counts reportedly depended on just several hundred clones that had expanded rapidly and came from non-depleted graft cells. The frequencies of hyperexpanded clones fell over the following months, and after one year, T-cell counts and TCRbeta diversity were mostly attributed to newly produced T cells.

In the case of this clonotype: This clone's antigen is unknown. The input lacks base qualities; no much larger clone sits a single base away.

The treatment or condition label, read with the paper, signifies: allogeneic hematopoietic cell transplantation with graft depleted of TCRalphabeta T cells and CD19 B cells. The transplant recipients were children given TCRalphabeta/CD19-depleted allogeneic hematopoietic cell grafts. Library preparation used PCR. Sequenced on an Illumina HiSeq 2500. Molecular barcoding was employed in the preparation of TCR libraries, with unique molecular identifiers being used to normalize TCRbeta repertoire quantification. TCRdb reworked the public reads: Q25 trimming with fastp, MiXCR clone assembly, productive beta chains retained. Rows matching on CDR3 protein sequence are summarized as one entry with the most common DNA and genes. The sample table contains hundreds of thousands of distinct CDR3 sequences; only one count was recorded for about an eighth of them. The top ten clonotypes cover over 2% of the sample.

The germline V gene (reference sequence) sets CDR1 to SGHKS and CDR2 to YYEKEE. Inclusive of the bounding cysteine and phenylalanine, the CDR3 is 17 residues long. Kept here is only the CDR3 DNA, which spans 51 bases and is read in frame from base 1. Trimming costs V 4 bases and J 4 bases, and their ends lie 22 bases apart. The clonotype originates from a male patient between 5 and 17 years old who had a stem cell transplant for acute myeloid leukemia, so the T cells may come from the graft donor. Recombination connected TRBV5-5 to TRBJ2-3, with the D gene not clear enough to name. Sample: PBMCs, mostly from graft donor cells, taken 360 days after TCRalphabeta/CD19-depleted stem cell transplant. The CDR3 protein sequence reads: CASSQDVRAPGADTQYF. The nucleotides read TGTGCCAGCAGCCAGGATGTCCGGGCCCCCGGCGCAGATACGCAGTATTTT.